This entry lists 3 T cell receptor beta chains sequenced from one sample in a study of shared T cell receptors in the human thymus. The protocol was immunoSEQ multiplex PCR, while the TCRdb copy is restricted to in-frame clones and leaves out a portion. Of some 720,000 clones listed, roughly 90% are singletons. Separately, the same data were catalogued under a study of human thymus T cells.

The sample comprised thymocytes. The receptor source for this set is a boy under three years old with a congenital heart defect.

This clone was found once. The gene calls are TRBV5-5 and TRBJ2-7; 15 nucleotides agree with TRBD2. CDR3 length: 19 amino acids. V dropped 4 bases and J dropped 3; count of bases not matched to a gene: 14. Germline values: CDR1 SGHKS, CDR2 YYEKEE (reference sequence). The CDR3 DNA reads TGTGCCAGCAGCCTAAGACAGAGGACTAGCGGGAGGGGGGGCTACGAGCAGTACTTC. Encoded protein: CASSLRQRTSGRGGYEQYF.

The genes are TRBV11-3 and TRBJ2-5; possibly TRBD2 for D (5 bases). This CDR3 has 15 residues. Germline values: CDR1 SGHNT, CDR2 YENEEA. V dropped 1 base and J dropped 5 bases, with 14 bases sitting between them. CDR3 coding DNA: TGTGCCAGCAGCTTAGCCCGGTACCGAGGGGAGACCCAGTACTTC. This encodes CASSLARYRGETQYF. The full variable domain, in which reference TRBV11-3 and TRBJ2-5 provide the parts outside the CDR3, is EAGVVQSPRYKIIEKKQPVAFWCNPISGHNTLYWYLQNLGQGPELLIRYENEEAVDDSQLPKDRFSAERLKGVDSTLKIQPAELGDSAVYLCASSLARYRGETQYFGPGTRLLVL.

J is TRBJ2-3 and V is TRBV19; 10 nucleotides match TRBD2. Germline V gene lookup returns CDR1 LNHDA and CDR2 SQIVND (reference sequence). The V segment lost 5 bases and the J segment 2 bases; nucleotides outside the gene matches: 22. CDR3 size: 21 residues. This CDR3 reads CASSSPNLLAGVRTVTDTQYF. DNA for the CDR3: TGTGCCAGTAGTTCCCCGAATCTCCTAGCGGGAGTTCGGACCGTCACAGATACGCAGTATTTT.